Sequencing of this TCR beta chain was carried out in a study of blood T cell repertoires in COVID-19 (dated by TCRdb to the early 2020s). Looking at the study overall: Samples from collaborators originated in the United States, Italy and Spain and spanned both the acute and convalescent phases of COVID-19. The material from the prospective study consisted of cDNA or gDNA derived from T cells, B-cell-depleted T cells, or PBMCs. Subjects who had been exposed to COVID-19, were actively infected with it, or had recovered from it provided the deeply sampled blood TCRbeta repertoires that made up the dataset. The repertoires were released in a freely available public database meant as a resource for research on the immune response to SARS-CoV-2. The samples were drawn from two sources: the first 160 participants of the ongoing ImmuneRACE study, and over 1,000 subjects contributed by 6 global collaborators. Nearly every sample came with metadata listing a de-identified subject ID, COVID-19 status, age in years and sex. Where available, HLA class I and class II types were obtained from metadata supplied by the sample provider rather than from assay-based typing.

Broad study findings and their caveats: How much clinical and demographic metadata was included differed by source and by participant, and the metadata was provided uncurated.

TCRbeta CDR3 regions were amplified from genomic DNA using the immunoSEQ Assay, a bias-controlled multiplex PCR. The published analysis was carried out like this. Within the assay, amplification of reference gene primers was used to estimate how many nucleated cells each sample contained. To quantify the absolute abundance of each unique TCRbeta CDR3 rearrangement, sequence reads were collapsed and filtered. For each sample, productive Simpson clonality was calculated by taking the square root of Simpson's diversity index across productive rearrangements. The table comes from immuneACCESS by way of TCRdb, which keeps in-frame sequences with V and J called. Part of the clones is missing from these tables; in studies checked, under half for an unresolved V gene and the rest for unknown reasons. V and J calls and clone size follow that table, whereas D and trimming were derived from the DNA. The sample table shows approximately 90,000 clones, and roughly 84% are seen once. Jointly, the top ten make up around 25% of the sample.

CDR1 is given as KGHSH and CDR2 as LQKENI, both from the germline V gene. The CDR3 measures 14 amino acids from cysteine to phenylalanine. Just the 42-base CDR3 DNA is kept, in frame starting at base 1. Ends trimmed: V by 3 bases, J by 4 bases; bases unmatched to a gene: 0. A remark on this clone: The clone's antigen remains unknown. No base quality information exists; no much larger clone differs at one position. Other DNA sequences in this sample translate to the same CDR3.

Whole blood was collected in K2EDTA tubes by collaborating institutions according to the institutions' own protocols. Collaborator samples were shipped for TCRbeta analysis as frozen whole blood, isolated PBMCs, or DNA extracted from either sample type. The receptor chain draws on TRBV18 and TRBJ1-4; 9 central nucleotides agree with TRBD1. What was sequenced was peripheral blood. This clonotype originated in a man aged 55 to 70 with acute or convalescent COVID-19. The CDR3 reads CASSPGQGNEKLFF. The base sequence is TGTGCCAGCTCACCGGGACAGGGTAATGAAAAACTGTTTTTT.